This TCR beta chain was documented in a study of blood T cell repertoires in COVID-19. The CDR3 extends over 15 amino acids. Germline V lookup: CDR1 MGHRA, CDR2 YSYEKL. Trimming at V came to 0 bases and at J to 7 bases, leaving 4 bases not matched to a gene. TCRdb's copy holds only in-frame clones and misses some; the assay was immunoSEQ multiplex PCR. Of about 170,000 clones listed, around nine tenths are singletons. This chain links TRBV4-1 with TRBJ2-1, with 9 bases that match TRBD2. Material for sequencing was peripheral blood. This TCR was sampled from a man between 65 and 79 years old with acute or convalescent COVID-19. This chain's CDR3 is CASSQDRLAGNEQFF. DNA for the CDR3: TGCGCCAGCAGCCAAGATAGGCTAGCGGGGAATGAGCAGTTCTTC.